This record covers a single TCR beta chain. This sample is drawn from a study of blood T cell repertoires in COVID-19. Background on the study: The United States, Italy and Spain were the sources of the acute and convalescent COVID-19 samples.

The CDR3 totals 18 residues. Germline lookup yields CDR1 LGHDT and CDR2 YNNKEL (reference sequence). V was clipped by 6 bases and J by 1 base, with 19 bases between them. Sequenced by immunoSEQ multiplex PCR; TCRdb stores in-frame clones only, minus some. The sample lists a few hundred thousand clones; approximately 90% were seen once. This TCR derives from a man in his 70s with acute or convalescent COVID-19. The J gene is TRBJ1-6, the V gene TRBV3-1 (or the pseudogene TRBV3-2); possible D gene TRBD1, 6 bases. Sequenced: peripheral blood. The CDR3 coding sequence is TGTGCCAGCAGGCGCGGAGGTCAGGGGTTTTCCTATAATTCACCCCTCCACTTT. Protein product: CASRRGGQGFSYNSPLHF.